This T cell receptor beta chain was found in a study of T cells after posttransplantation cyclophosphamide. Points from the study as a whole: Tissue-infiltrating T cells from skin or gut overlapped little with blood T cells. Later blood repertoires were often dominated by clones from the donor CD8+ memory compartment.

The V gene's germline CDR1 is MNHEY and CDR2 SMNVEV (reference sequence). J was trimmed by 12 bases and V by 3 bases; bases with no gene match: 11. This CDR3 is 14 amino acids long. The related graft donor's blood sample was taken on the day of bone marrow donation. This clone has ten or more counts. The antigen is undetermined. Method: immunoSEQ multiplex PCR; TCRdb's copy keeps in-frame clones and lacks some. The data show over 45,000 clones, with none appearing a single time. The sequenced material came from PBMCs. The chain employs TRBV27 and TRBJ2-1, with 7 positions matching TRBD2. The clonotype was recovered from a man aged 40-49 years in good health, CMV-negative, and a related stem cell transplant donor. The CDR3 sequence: CASSFASGSVGQFF. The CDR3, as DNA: TGTGCCAGCAGTTTCGCTAGCGGTTCCGTAGGGCAGTTCTTC.